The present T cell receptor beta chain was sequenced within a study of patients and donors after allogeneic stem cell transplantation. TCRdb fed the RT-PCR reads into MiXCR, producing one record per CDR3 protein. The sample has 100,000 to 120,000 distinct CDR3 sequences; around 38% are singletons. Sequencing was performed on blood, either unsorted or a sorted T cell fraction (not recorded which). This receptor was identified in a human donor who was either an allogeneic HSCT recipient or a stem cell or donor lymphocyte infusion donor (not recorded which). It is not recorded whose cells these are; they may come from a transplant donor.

The CDR3 nucleotides are TGTGCCACCAGTACCAACAATGAGCAGTTCTTC. This encodes CATSTNNEQFF. The V call is TRBV24-1, the J call TRBJ2-1; no clear D gene. The CDR3 has 11 amino acids. Trimming shortened V by 6 bases and J by 5 bases, and 4 bases separated the two germline ends. Germline loops: CDR1 KGHDR, CDR2 SFDVKD.